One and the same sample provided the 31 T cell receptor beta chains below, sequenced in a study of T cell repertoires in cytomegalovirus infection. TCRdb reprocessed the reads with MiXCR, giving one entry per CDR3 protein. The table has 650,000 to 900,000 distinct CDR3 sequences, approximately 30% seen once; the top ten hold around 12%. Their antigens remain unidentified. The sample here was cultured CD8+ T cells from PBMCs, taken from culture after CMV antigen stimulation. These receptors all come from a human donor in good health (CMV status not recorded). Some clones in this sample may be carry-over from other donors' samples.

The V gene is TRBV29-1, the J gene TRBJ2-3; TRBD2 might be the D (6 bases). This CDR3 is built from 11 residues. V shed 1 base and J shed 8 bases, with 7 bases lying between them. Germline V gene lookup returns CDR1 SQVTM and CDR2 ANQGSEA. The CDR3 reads CSVEGGGTQYF. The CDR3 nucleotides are TGCAGCGTTGAAGGGGGAGGTACGCAGTATTTT.

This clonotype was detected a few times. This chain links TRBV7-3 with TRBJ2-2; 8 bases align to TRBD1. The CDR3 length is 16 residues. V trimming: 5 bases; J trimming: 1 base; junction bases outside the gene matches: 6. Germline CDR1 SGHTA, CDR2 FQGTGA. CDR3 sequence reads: CASSTRTGRNTGELFF. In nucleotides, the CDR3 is TGTGCCAGCAGCACTCGGACAGGGAGGAACACCGGGGAGCTGTTTTTT.

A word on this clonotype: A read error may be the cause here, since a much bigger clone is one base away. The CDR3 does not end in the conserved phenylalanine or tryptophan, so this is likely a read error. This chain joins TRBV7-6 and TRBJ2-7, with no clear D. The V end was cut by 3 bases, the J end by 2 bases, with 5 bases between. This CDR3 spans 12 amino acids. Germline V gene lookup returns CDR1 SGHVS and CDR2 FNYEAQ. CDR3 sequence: CASSFGPYEQYL. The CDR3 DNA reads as TGTGCCAGCAGCTTCGGCCCCTACGAGCAGTACCTC.

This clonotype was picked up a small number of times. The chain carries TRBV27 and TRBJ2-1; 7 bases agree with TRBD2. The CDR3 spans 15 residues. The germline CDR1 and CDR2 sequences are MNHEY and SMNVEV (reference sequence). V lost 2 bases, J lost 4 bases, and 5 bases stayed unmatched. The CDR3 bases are TGTGCCAGCAGTTTACGAGAGGGAGGGTACAATGAGCAGTTCTTC. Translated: CASSLREGGYNEQFF.

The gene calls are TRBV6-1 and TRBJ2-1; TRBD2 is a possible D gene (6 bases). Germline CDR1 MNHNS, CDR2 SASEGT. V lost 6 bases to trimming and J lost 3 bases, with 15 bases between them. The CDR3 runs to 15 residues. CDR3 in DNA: TGTGCCAGCAGCGCTCCTCCCGGGAGCTACAATGAGCAGTTCTTC. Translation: CASSAPPGSYNEQFF.

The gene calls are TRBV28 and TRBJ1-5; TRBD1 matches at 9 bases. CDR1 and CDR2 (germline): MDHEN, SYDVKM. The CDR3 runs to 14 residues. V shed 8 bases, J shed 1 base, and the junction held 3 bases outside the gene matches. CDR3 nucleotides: TGTGCCAGCGGAGACAGGGGGAGCAATCAGCCCCAGCATTTT. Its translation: CASGDRGSNQPQHF.

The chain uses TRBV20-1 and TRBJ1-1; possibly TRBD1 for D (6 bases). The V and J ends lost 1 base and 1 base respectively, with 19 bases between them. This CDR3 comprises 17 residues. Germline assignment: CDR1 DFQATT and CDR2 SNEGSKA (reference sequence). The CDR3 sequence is CSARVVDPGQANTEAFF. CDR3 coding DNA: TGCAGTGCTAGAGTGGTAGATCCGGGACAAGCGAACACTGAAGCTTTCTTT.

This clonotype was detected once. The CDR3: CASSLPYAYRGLGNQPQHF. CDR3 nucleotides: TGTGCCAGCAGTTTACCTTATGCTTACAGGGGGCTTGGGAATCAGCCCCAGCATTTT. V gene TRBV6-2 or TRBV6-3 combines with J gene TRBJ1-5; 9 nucleotides agree with TRBD1. CDR1 and CDR2 from the germline V gene are MNHEY and SVGEGT. The V gene end was trimmed by 4 bases and the J gene end by 4 bases; junction bases not matched to a gene: 17. This CDR3 contains 19 residues.

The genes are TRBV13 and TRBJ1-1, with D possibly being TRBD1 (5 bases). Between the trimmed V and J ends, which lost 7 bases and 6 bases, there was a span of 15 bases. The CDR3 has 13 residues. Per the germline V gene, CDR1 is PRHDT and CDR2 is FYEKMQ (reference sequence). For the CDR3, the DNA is TGTGCCAGCACCTATCAGGGCTCGCCTGAAGCTTTCTTT. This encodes CASTYQGSPEAFF.

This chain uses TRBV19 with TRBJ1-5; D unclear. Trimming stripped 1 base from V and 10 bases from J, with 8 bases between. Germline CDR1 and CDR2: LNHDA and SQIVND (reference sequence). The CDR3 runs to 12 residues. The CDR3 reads CASSIVGGPQHF. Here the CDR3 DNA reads TGTGCCAGTAGTATAGTGGGCGGACCCCAGCATTTT.

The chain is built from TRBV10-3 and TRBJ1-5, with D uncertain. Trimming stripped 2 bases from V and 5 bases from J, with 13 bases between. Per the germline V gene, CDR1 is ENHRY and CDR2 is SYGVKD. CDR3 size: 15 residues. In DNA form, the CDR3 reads TGTGCCATCAGTGAGGGTGGTCCGGTAGATCAGCCCCAGCATTTT. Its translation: CAISEGGPVDQPQHF.

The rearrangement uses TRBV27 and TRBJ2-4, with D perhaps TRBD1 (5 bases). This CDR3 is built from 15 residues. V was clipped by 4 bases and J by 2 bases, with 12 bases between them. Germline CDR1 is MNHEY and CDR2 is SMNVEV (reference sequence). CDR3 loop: CASSYFQGPKNIQYF. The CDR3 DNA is TGTGCCAGCAGTTATTTCCAGGGCCCCAAAAACATTCAGTACTTC.

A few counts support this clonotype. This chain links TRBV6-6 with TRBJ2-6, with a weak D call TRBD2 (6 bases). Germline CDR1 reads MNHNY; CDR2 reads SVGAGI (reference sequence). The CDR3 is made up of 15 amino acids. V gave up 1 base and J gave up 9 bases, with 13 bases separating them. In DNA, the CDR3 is TGTGCCAGCAGTTACTTCGGGAGATCCGTCAACGTCCTGACTTTC. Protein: CASSYFGRSVNVLTF.

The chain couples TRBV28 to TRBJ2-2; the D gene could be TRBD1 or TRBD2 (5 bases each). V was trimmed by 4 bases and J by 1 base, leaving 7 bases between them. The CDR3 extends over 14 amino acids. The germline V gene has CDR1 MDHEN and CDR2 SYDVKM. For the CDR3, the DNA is TGTGCCAGCAGTTGGGGACGGAACACCGGGGAGCTGTTTTTT. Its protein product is CASSWGRNTGELFF.

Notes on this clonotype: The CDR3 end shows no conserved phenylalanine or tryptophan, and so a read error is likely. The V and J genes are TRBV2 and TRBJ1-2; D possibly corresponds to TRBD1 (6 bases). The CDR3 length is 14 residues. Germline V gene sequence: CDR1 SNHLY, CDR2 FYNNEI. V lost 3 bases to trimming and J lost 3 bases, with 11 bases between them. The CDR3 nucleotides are TGTGCCAGCAGTGACGGCAGGGGAGACTATGGCTACACCATC. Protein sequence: CASSDGRGDYGYTI.

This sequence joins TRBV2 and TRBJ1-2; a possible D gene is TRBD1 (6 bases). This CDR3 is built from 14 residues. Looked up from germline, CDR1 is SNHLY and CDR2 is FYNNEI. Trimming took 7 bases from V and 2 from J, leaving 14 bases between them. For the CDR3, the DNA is TGTGCCAGCATGAGGGGGGCCGCAAACTATGGCTACACCTTC. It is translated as CASMRGAANYGYTF.

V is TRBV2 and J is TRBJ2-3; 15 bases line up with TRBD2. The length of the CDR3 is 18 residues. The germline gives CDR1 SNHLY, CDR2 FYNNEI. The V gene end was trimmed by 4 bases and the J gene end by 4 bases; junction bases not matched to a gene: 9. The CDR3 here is CASSGWTSGGAPPDTQYF. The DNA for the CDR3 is TGTGCCAGCAGTGGGTGGACTAGCGGGGGGGCCCCGCCAGATACGCAGTATTTT.

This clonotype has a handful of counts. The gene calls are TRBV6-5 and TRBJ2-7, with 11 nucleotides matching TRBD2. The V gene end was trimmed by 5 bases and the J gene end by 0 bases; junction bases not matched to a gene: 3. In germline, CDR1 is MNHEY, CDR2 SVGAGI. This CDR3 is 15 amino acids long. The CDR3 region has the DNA TGTGCCAGCAGTAGACTAGCGGGGCACTCCTACGAGCAGTACTTC. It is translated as CASSRLAGHSYEQYF.

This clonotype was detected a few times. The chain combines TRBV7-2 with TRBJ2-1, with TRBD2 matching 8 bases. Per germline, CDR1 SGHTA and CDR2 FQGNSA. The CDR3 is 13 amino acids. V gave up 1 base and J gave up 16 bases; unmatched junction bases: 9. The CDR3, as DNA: TGTGCCAGCAGCTTAGGCGGGGGGTCGGGGGAATTCTTC. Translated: CASSLGGGSGEFF.

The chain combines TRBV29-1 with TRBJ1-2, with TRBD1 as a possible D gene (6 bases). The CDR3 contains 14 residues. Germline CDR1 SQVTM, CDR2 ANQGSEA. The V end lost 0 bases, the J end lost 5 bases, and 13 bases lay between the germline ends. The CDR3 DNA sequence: TGCAGCGTTGAAGATACAGGGCGTTATTATGGCTACACCTTC. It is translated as CSVEDTGRYYGYTF.

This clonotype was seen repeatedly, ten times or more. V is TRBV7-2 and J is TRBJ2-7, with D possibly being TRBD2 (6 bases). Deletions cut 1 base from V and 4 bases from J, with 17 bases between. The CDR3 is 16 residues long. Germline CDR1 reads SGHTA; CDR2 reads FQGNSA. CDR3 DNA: TGTGCCAGCAGCTTAGAAATTGGGCGGGGCCTTTACGAGCAGTACTTC. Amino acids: CASSLEIGRGLYEQYF. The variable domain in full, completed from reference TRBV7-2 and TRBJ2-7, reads GAGVSQSPSNKVTEKGKDVELRCDPISGHTALYWYRQSLGQGLEFLIYFQGNSAPDKSGLPSDRFSAERTGGSVSTLTIQRTQQEDSAVYLCASSLEIGRGLYEQYFGPGTRLTVT.

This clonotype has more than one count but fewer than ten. The CDR3 DNA is TGTGCCAGCAGAACCCAGGACAGGGGGATCTACAATGAGCAGTTCTTC. Encoded protein: CASRTQDRGIYNEQFF. The genes are TRBV6-1 and TRBJ2-1, with 10 bases matching TRBD1. Germline trimming cut 6 bases from V and 3 bases from J; bases unmatched to any gene: 8. CDR1 and CDR2 from the germline V gene are MNHNS and SASEGT. CDR3 length equals 16 residues.

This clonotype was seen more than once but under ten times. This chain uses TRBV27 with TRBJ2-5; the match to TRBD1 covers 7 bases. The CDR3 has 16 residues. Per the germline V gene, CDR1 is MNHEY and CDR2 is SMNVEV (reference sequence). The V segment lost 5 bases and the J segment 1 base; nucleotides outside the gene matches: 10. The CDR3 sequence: CASSPRDRTIQETQYF. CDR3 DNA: TGTGCCAGCAGTCCTCGGGACAGAACCATCCAAGAGACCCAGTACTTC.

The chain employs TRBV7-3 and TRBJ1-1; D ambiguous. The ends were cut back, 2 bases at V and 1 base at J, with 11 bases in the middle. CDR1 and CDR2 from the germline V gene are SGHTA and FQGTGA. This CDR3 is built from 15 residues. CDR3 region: CASSLLGISNTEAFF. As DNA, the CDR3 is TGTGCCAGCAGCTTATTGGGGATCTCGAACACTGAAGCTTTCTTT.

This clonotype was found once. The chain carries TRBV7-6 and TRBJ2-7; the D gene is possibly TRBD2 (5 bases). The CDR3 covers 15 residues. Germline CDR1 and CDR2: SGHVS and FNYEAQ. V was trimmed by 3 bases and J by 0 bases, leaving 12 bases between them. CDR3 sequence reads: CASSLGSGSSYEQYV. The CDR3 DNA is TGTGCCAGCAGCTTGGGCAGCGGAAGCTCCTACGAGCAGTACGTC.

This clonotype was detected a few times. The CDR3, as DNA: TGTGCCAGTAGTATGGGGGTTGGAGATACGCAGTATTTT. Amino acid sequence: CASSMGVGDTQYF. The rearrangement links TRBV19 to TRBJ2-3, with D tentatively TRBD1 or TRBD2 (5 bases each). Trimming pared 3 bases from V and 5 bases from J, leaving 9 bases between. The CDR3 is 13 residues long. Germline loops: CDR1 LNHDA, CDR2 SQIVND (reference sequence).

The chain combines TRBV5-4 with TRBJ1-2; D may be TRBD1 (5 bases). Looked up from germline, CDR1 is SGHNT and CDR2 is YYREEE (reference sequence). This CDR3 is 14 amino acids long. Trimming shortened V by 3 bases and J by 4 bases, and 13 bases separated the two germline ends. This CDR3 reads CASSSLGGFYGYTF. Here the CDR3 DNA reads TGTGCCAGCAGCTCACTTGGGGGATTCTATGGCTACACCTTC.

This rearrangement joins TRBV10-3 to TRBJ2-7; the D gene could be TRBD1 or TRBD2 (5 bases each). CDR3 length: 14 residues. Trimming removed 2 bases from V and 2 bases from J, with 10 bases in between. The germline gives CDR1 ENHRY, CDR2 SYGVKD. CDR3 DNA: TGTGCCATCAGTGAGGAAGGGGACCCCTACGAGCAGTACGTC. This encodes CAISEEGDPYEQYV.

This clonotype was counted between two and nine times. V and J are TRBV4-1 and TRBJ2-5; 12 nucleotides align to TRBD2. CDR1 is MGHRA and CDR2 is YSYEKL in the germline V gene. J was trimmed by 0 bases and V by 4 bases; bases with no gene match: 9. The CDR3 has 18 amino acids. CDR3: CASSRGTSGSPYQETQYF. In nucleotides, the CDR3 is TGCGCCAGCAGCCGCGGGACTAGCGGGTCCCCGTACCAAGAGACCCAGTACTTC.

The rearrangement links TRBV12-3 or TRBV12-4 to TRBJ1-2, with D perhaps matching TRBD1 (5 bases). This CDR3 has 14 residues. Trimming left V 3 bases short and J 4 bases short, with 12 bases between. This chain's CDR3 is CASSLIGDGYGYTF. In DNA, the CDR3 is TGTGCCAGCAGTTTGATAGGGGACGGCTATGGCTACACCTTC.

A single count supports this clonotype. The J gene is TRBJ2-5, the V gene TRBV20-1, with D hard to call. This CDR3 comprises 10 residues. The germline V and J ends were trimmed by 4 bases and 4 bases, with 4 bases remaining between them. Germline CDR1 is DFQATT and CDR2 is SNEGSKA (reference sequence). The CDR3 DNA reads TGCAGTGCTACTCCAGAGACCCAGTACTTC. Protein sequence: CSATPETQYF.